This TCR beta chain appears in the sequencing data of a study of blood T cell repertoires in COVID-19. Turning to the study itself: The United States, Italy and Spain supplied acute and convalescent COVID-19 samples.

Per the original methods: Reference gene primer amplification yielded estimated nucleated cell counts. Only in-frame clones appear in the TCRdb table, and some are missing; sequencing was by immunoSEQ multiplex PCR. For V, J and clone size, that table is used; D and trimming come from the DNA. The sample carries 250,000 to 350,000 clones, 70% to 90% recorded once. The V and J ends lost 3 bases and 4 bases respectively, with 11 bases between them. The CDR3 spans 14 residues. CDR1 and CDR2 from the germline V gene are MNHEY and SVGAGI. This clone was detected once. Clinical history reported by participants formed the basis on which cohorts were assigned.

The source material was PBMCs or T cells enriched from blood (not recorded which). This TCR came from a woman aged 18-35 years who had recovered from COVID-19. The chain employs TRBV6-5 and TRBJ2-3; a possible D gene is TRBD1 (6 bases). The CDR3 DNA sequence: TGTGCCAGCAGTTATATGGCAGGGGCAGATACGCAGTATTTT. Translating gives CASSYMAGADTQYF.